The 23 T cell receptor beta chains in this list originate from one sample, sequenced in a study of blood T cell repertoires in COVID-19 (dated by TCRdb to between 2020 and 2021). Library generation was performed with the immunoSEQ multiplex PCR assay. TCRdb obtained this table from immuneACCESS and retained in-frame rearrangements with V and J assigned. These tables miss some clones; where compared with another copy, unresolved V genes account for less than half of the shortfall, and the remainder is unexplained. The sample data list 200,000 to 250,000 clones, and approximately 87% of these were observed just once. The leading ten clones occupy 2.2% of the sample. Sequencing input: peripheral blood. These receptors were obtained from a woman aged 50 to 60 with acute or convalescent COVID-19.

The chain combines TRBV29-1 with TRBJ1-2; TRBD1 agrees at 9 bases. The J segment lost 2 bases and the V segment lost 2 bases, leaving 6 bases of the junction unmatched. The germline CDR1 and CDR2 sequences are SQVTM and ANQGSEA. CDR3 length equals 15 residues. In DNA form, the CDR3 reads TGCAGCGTTGAACGATGGGACAGGGAGAACTATGGCTACACCTTC. Its translation is CSVERWDRENYGYTF.

The chain uses TRBV21-1 and TRBJ2-7; the table calls TRBD2, which could not be checked here. TRBV21-1 is listed as a pseudogene. The CDR3 covers 11 residues. CDR3: CASSPPYEQYF. Here the CDR3 DNA reads TGTGCCAGCAGCCCCCCGTACGAGCAGTACTTC.

The sample holds a few counts of this clone. V is TRBV4-3 and J is TRBJ2-7; no firm D call. The CDR3 length is 15 residues. Trimming shortened V by 4 bases and J by 4 bases, and 17 bases separated the two germline ends. The V gene's germline CDR1 is LGHNA and CDR2 YSLEER. The CDR3 DNA follows: TGCGCCAGCAGCCGAGGCGTTATGACGACTTACGAGCAGTACTTC. Translating it yields CASSRGVMTTYEQYF.

As to this clone: At one end the junction does not follow the germline gene, possibly because of a read error. V gene TRBV25-1 combines with J gene TRBJ2-1; 9 positions agree with TRBD1. Germline V CDR1 and CDR2: MGHDK, SYGVNS. The CDR3 has 16 residues. CDR3 nucleotides: TGTGCCAGCAGTGAATTAGGACAGGGGTCGGTCAATGGGCAGTTCTTC. It is translated as CASSELGQGSVNGQFF. Together with reference TRBV25-1 and TRBJ2-1, the CDR3 gives the full variable domain: EADIYQTPRYLVIGTGKKITLECSQTMGHDKMYWYQQDPGMELHLIHYSYGVNSTEKGDLSSESTVSRIRTEHFPLTLESARPSHTSQYLCASSELGQGSVNGQFFGPGTRLTVL.

This chain joins TRBV21-1 and TRBJ1-2. TRBV21-1 corresponds to a pseudogene. This CDR3 contains 14 residues. In DNA, the CDR3 is TGTGCCAGCAGCAAAGTAGGGGACTGCTCAGGCTACACCTTC. This translates into CASSKVGDCSGYTF.

The chain combines TRBV14 with TRBJ1-1; 8 bases are a match to TRBD1. This CDR3 contains 14 residues. From germline, CDR1 is SGHDN and CDR2 FVKESK. Trimming removed 7 bases from V and 4 bases from J; junction bases left unmatched: 8. The CDR3 is CASTRTGRGTEAFF. The CDR3 nucleotides are TGTGCCAGCACCAGGACAGGGAGAGGCACTGAAGCTTTCTTT.

The chain couples TRBV6-2 or TRBV6-3 to TRBJ2-1; tentative D call: TRBD2 (5 bases). V dropped 0 bases and J dropped 2 bases, with 8 bases sitting between them. Per the germline V gene, CDR1 is MNHEY and CDR2 is SVGEGT. This CDR3 is built from 15 residues. CDR3 amino acids: CASSYSPGTYNEQFF. Here the CDR3 DNA reads TGTGCCAGCAGTTACTCTCCGGGGACCTACAATGAGCAGTTCTTC.

The rearrangement uses TRBV19 and TRBJ2-7; D might be TRBD1 (6 bases). Between the trimmed V and J ends, which lost 3 bases and 4 bases, there was a span of 13 bases. Germline V gene data show CDR1 as LNHDA and CDR2 as SQIVND (reference sequence). This CDR3 spans 14 amino acids. The CDR3 here is CASSMGHRDYEQYF. The CDR3 nucleotides are TGTGCCAGTAGTATGGGGCACAGGGATTACGAGCAGTACTTC.

This clone occurred a few times. The chain links TRBV18 to TRBJ1-1; the D is unclear. The CDR3 is 15 residues long. Trimming took 3 bases from V and 4 from J, leaving 15 bases between them. The germline V gene has CDR1 KGHSH and CDR2 LQKENI. DNA for the CDR3: TGTGCCAGCTCACCGTCGGCCGAAACGGGCACTGAAGCTTTCTTT. Translating it yields CASSPSAETGTEAFF.

The V and J genes are TRBV5-4 and TRBJ2-7; 9 positions match TRBD1. The CDR3 sequence is 13 residues long. V was clipped by 5 bases and J by 5 bases; unmatched bases: 5. In germline, CDR1 is SGHNT, CDR2 YYREEE (reference sequence). The chain's CDR3 is CASRIQGADEQYF. In DNA, the CDR3 is TGTGCCAGCAGAATACAGGGGGCTGACGAGCAGTACTTC.

This clone has only a few counts. The chain joins TRBV7-8 to TRBJ1-5, with D unresolved. V was trimmed by 5 bases and J by 0 bases, leaving 8 bases between them. CDR3 size: 14 residues. CDR1 and CDR2 from the germline V gene are SGHVS and FQNEAQ. The chain's CDR3 is CASSVDISNQPQHF. The DNA of the CDR3 is TGTGCCAGCAGCGTTGACATTAGCAATCAGCCCCAGCATTTT.

This clone was seen a single time. CDR3 loop: CASSLQRTYEQYF. Here the CDR3 DNA reads TGTGCCAGCAGTTTACAGAGGACCTACGAGCAGTACTTC. The chain couples TRBV12-3 or TRBV12-4 to TRBJ2-7; D is ambiguous. V was trimmed by 2 bases and J by 2 bases, leaving 7 bases between them. This CDR3 has 13 amino acids.

This chain connects TRBV7-9 to TRBJ2-7; 10 positions agree with TRBD2. The germline V gene has CDR1 SEHNR and CDR2 FQNEAQ (reference sequence). V lost 1 base and J lost 7; bases outside the gene matches: 4. The CDR3 loop spans 14 amino acids. The CDR3 protein is CASSLGLAGEEQYF. The CDR3 DNA sequence: TGTGCCAGCAGCTTAGGGCTAGCGGGAGAAGAGCAGTACTTC.

The V call is TRBV7-3, the J call TRBJ2-1; 7 bases fit TRBD2. V shed 5 bases and J 4 bases; nucleotides not matched to a gene: 8. CDR3 length: 15 amino acids. Germline V CDR1 and CDR2: SGHTA, FQGTGA. The CDR3 here is CASSDRTRNYNEQFF. CDR3 DNA: TGTGCCAGCAGCGACCGGACTAGAAATTACAATGAGCAGTTCTTC.

The chain carries TRBV2 and TRBJ1-2; TRBD1 agrees at 9 bases. Unmatched junction bases numbered 7, after V lost 6 bases and J lost 8 bases. CDR3 length equals 13 residues. The germline CDR1 and CDR2 sequences are SNHLY and FYNNEI. CDR3 coding DNA: TGTGCCAGCAGGGGAACAGGGGGCAGGGGCTACACCTTC. Its translation: CASRGTGGRGYTF.

This clone showed up just once. This same CDR3 is encoded by further DNA sequences in the sample. The V call is TRBV6-6, the J call TRBJ1-4; possibly TRBD1 for D (6 bases). Trimming pared 5 bases from V and 8 bases from J, leaving 9 bases between. Germline V CDR1 and CDR2: MNHNY, SVGAGI (reference sequence). This CDR3 region has 12 residues. CDR3 coding DNA: TGTGCCAGCAGTCGGGACATAGAAAAACTGTTTTTT. Translation: CASSRDIEKLFF.

In this sample, this clone turned up once. The chain recombines TRBV10-3 with TRBJ1-5; D perhaps matches TRBD1 (5 bases). Trimming left V 8 bases short and J 3 bases short, with 11 bases between. CDR3 size: 13 residues. Germline V lookup: CDR1 ENHRY, CDR2 SYGVKD. The CDR3 nucleotides are TGTGCCATCCAAGGGGCAGACAATCAGCCCCAGCATTTT. Amino acid sequence: CAIQGADNQPQHF.

V gene TRBV2 combines with J gene TRBJ2-7; 7 positions agree with TRBD1. The CDR3 is made up of 13 amino acids. From germline, CDR1 is SNHLY and CDR2 FYNNEI. Trimming cost V 7 bases and J 3 bases; bases outside gene matches: 6. The CDR3 DNA reads as TGTGCCAGCACCAGGGACAGACTCTACGAGCAGTACTTC. This sequence encodes CASTRDRLYEQYF.

V usage is TRBV21-1 and J usage is TRBJ2-7; no DNA check was done on the table's D call, TRBD2. TRBV21-1 is tagged as a pseudogene. The CDR3 loop spans 18 amino acids. The CDR3 region has the DNA TGTGCCAGCAGCAAAACGGTGAGTAGCGGGGCGCAATCCTACGAGCAGTACTTC. It codes for CASSKTVSSGAQSYEQYF.

The chain employs TRBV24-1 and TRBJ2-7, with TRBD1 as a possible D gene (6 bases). Per the germline V gene, CDR1 is KGHDR and CDR2 is SFDVKD. Deletions cut 5 bases from V and 3 bases from J, with 13 bases between. The CDR3 contains 14 residues. The CDR3 spells CATSGTGGVYEQYF. The DNA of the CDR3 is TGTGCCACCAGTGGGACTGGGGGCGTCTACGAGCAGTACTTC.

This chain uses TRBV13 with TRBJ2-7; 7 nucleotides align to TRBD1. Germline assignment: CDR1 PRHDT and CDR2 FYEKMQ (reference sequence). V trimming: 8 bases; J trimming: 3 bases; junction bases outside the gene matches: 4. This CDR3 is built from 12 residues. In DNA, the CDR3 is TGTGCCAGCGGACAGGCCCACTACGAGCAGTACTTC. Translation gives CASGQAHYEQYF. The variable domain in full, completed from reference TRBV13 and TRBJ2-7, reads AAGVIQSPRHLIKEKRETATLKCYPIPRHDTVYWYQQGPGQDPQFLISFYEKMQSDKGSIPDRFSAQQFSDYHSELNMSSLELGDSALYFCASGQAHYEQYFGPGTRLTVT.

In this sample, this clone turned up once. The chain carries TRBV7-2 and TRBJ2-1, with D possibly TRBD2 on 6 matching bases. Germline CDR1 reads SGHTA; CDR2 reads FQGNSA. Deletions cut 1 base from V and 0 bases from J, with 16 bases between. The CDR3 contains 18 residues. The CDR3 DNA reads as TGTGCCAGCAGCTTAGGAGGCCCCCGGGGGTTCTCCTACAATGAGCAGTTCTTC. Translating it yields CASSLGGPRGFSYNEQFF.

A word on this clone: At one boundary the junction diverges from the germline segment, which might be a read error. J is TRBJ1-1 and V is TRBV29-1; 10 bases are a match to TRBD1. The germline CDR1 and CDR2 sequences are SQVTM and ANQGSEA. The CDR3 loop spans 10 amino acids. DNA for the CDR3: TGCAGCGTTGGGGGGACAGGGGTCTACTTT. Translation: CSVGGTGVYF.